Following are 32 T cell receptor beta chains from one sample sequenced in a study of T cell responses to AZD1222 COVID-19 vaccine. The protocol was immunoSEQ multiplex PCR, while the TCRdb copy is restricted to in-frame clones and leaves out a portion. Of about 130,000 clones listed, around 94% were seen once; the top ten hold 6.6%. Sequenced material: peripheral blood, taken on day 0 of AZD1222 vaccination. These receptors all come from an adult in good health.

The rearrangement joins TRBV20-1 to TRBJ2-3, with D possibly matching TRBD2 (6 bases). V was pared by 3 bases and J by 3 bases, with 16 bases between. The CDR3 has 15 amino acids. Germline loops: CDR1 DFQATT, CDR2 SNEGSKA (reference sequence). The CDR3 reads CSASSWGVGTDTQYF. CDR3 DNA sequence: TGCAGTGCTAGTTCCTGGGGGGTAGGGACAGATACGCAGTATTTT.

CDR3 protein: CAISDDRANTEAFF. The CDR3 nucleotides read TGTGCCATCAGTGATGACAGGGCTAACACTGAAGCTTTCTTT. J is TRBJ1-1 and V is TRBV10-3; 7 nucleotides match TRBD1. V dropped 3 bases and J dropped 2; count of bases not matched to a gene: 3. CDR3 size: 14 residues. Germline CDR1 is ENHRY and CDR2 is SYGVKD.

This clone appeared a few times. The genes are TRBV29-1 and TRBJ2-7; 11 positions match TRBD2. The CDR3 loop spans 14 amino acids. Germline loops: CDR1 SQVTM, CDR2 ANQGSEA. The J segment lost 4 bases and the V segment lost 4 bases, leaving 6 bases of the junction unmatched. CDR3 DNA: TGCAGCGTTGGGCGCACTAGCGGGAGTTACGAGCAGTACTTC. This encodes CSVGRTSGSYEQYF.

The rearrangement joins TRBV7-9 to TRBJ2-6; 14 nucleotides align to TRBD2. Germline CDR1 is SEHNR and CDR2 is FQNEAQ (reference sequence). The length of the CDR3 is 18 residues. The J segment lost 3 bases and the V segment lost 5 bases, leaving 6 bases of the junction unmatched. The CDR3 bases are TGTGCCAGCAGCCAAGGGACTAGCGGGAGTCTTGGGGCCAACGTCCTGACTTTC. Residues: CASSQGTSGSLGANVLTF.

CDR3 sequence reads: CASSQSGRGQETQYF. The CDR3 DNA sequence: TGTGCCAGCAGCCAATCGGGCAGGGGCCAAGAGACCCAGTACTTC. The chain recombines TRBV3-1 (or the pseudogene TRBV3-2) with TRBJ2-5; D perhaps matches TRBD1 (6 bases). V shed 2 bases and J shed 1 base, with 11 bases lying between them. The CDR3 has 15 amino acids. Germline CDR1 reads LGHDT; CDR2 reads YNNKEL (reference sequence).

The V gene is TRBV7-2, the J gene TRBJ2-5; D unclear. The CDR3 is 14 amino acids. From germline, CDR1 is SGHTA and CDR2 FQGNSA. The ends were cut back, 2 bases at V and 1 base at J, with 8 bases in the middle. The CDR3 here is CASSLSRTQETQYF. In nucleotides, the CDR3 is TGTGCCAGCAGCTTAAGCCGGACCCAAGAGACCCAGTACTTC.

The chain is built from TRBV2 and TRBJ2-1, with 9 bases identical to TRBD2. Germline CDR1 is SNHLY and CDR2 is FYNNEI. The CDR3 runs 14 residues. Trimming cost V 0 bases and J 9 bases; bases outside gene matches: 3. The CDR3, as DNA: TGTGCCAGCAGTGAAGCGGGGACTAGCTCTGAGCAGTTCTTC. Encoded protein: CASSEAGTSSEQFF.

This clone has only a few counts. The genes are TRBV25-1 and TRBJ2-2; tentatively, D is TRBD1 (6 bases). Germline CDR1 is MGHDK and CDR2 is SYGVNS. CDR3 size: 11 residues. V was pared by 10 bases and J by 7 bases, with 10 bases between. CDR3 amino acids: CAIQGYGELFF. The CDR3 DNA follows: TGTGCCATACAGGGTTACGGGGAGCTGTTTTTT.

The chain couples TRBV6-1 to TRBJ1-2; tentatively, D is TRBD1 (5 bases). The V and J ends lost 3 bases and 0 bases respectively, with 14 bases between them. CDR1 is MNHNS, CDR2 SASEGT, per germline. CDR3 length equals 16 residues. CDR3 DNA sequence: TGTGCCAGCAGTGATTTGTTTGGGGGTTCTAACTATGGCTACACCTTC. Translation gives CASSDLFGGSNYGYTF.

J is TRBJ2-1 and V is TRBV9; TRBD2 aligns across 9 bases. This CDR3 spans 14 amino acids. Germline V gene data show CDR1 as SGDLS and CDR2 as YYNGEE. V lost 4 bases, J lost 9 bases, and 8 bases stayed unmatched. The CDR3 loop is CASSLPGLASEQFF. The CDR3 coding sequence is TGTGCCAGCAGCCTCCCCGGACTAGCGAGTGAGCAGTTCTTC.

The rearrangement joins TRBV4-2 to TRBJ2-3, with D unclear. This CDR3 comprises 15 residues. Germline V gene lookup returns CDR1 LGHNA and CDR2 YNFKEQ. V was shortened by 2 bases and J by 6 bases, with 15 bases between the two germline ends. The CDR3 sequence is CASSQPGPESDTQYF. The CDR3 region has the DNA TGTGCCAGCAGCCAACCCGGGCCGGAGTCCGATACGCAGTATTTT.

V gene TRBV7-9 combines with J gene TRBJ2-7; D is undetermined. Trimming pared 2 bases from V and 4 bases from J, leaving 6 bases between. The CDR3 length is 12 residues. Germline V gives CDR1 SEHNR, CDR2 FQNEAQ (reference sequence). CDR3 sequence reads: CASSLSPYEQYF. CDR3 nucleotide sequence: TGTGCCAGCAGCTTATCCCCATACGAGCAGTACTTC.

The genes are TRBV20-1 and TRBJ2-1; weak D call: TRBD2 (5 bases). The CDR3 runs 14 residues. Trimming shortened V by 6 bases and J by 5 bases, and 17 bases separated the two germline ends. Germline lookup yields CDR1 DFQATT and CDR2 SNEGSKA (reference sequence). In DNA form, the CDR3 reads TGCAGTGCGAGTAGCGTTAATAGAGACAATGAGCAGTTCTTC. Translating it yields CSASSVNRDNEQFF.

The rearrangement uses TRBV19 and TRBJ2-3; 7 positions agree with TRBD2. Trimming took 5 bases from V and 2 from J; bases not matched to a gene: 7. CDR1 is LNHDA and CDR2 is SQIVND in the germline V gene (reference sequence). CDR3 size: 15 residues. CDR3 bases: TGTGCCAGTAGTTGGGTGGGAGGGCCCACAGATACGCAGTATTTT. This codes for CASSWVGGPTDTQYF.

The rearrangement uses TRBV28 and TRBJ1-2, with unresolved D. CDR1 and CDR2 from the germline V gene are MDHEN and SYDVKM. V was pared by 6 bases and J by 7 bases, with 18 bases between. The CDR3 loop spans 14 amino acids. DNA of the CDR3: TGTGCCAGCAGAGAGACCCAAGCTCGGCCTGGCTACACCTTC. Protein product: CASRETQARPGYTF.

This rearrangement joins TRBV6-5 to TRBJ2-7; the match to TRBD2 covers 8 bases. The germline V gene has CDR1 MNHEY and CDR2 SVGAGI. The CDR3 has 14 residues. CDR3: CSSCLLSGSSEQYF. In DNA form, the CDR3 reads TGTTCCTCCTGCCTCCTAAGCGGGAGTAGCGAGCAGTACTTC.

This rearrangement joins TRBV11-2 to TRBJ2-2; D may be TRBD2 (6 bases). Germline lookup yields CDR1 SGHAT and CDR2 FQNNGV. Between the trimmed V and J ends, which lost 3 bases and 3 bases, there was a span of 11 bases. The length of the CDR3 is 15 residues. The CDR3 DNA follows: TGTGCCAGCAGCTTGGGGGGTAGGGACACCGGGGAGCTGTTTTTT. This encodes CASSLGGRDTGELFF.

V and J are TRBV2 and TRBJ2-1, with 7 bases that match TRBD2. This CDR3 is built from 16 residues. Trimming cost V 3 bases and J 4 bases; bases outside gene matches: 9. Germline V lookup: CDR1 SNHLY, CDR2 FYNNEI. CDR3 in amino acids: CASSDFPGGLYNEQFF. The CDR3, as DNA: TGTGCCAGCAGTGATTTTCCGGGAGGCCTTTACAATGAGCAGTTCTTC.

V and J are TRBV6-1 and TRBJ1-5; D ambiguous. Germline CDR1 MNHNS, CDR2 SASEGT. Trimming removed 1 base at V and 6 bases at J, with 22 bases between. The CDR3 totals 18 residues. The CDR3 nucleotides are TGTGCCAGCAGTGAAGAAGGCGCTGGGGTTCTGTCAGGTCAGCCCCAGCATTTT. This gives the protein CASSEEGAGVLSGQPQHF.

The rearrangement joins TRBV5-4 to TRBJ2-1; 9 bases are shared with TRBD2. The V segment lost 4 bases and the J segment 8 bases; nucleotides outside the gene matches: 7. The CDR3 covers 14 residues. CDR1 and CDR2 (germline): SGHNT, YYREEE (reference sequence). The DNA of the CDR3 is TGTGCCAGCAGCCCCCGACTAGCGGCGGATGAGCAGTTCTTC. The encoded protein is CASSPRLAADEQFF.

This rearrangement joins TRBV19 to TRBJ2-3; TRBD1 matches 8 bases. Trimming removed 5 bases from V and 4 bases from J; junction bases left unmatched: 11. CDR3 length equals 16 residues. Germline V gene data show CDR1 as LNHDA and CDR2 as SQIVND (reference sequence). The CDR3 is CASSGEGQGRADTQYF. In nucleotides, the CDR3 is TGTGCCAGTAGTGGGGAAGGACAGGGAAGAGCAGATACGCAGTATTTT.

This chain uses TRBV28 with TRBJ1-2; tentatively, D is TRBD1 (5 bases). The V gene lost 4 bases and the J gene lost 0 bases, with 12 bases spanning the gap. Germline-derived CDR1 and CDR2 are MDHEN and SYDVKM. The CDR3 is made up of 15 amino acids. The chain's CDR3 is CASSSRGAANYGYTF. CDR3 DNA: TGTGCCAGCAGTTCAAGGGGAGCCGCTAACTATGGCTACACCTTC.

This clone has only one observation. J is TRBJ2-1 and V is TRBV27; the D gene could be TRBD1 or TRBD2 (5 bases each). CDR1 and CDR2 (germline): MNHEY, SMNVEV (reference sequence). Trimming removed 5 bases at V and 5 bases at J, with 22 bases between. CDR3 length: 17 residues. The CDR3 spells CASSPYTGPNLDNEQFF. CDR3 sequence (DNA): TGTGCCAGCAGTCCGTACACGGGGCCCAATCTGGACAATGAGCAGTTCTTC.

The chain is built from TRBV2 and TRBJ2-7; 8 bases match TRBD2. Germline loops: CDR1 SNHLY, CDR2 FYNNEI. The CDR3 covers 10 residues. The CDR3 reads CALGGGEQYF. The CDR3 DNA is TGTGCTCTCGGGGGGGGCGAGCAGTACTTC.

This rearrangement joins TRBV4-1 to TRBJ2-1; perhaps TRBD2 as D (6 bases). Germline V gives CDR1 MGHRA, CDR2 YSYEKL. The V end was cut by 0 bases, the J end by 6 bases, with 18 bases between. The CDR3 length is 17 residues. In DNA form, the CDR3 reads TGCGCCAGCAGCCAAGACCCTGGGGGACTGAGGTTCAATGAGCAGTTCTTC. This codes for CASSQDPGGLRFNEQFF.

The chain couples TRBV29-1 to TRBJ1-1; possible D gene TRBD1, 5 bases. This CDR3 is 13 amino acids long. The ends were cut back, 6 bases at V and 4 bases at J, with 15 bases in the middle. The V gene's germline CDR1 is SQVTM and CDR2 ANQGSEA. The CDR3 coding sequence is TGCAGCGTGGGAGAGGGACGGGGCACTGAAGCTTTCTTT. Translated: CSVGEGRGTEAFF.

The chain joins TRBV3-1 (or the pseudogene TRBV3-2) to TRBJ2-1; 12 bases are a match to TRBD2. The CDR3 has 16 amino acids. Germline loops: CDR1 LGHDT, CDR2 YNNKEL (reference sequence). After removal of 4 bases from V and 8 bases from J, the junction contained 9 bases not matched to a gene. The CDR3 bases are TGTGCCAGCAGCCTTCCGGGACTAGCGGGTGGGGATGAGCAGTTCTTC. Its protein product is CASSLPGLAGGDEQFF.

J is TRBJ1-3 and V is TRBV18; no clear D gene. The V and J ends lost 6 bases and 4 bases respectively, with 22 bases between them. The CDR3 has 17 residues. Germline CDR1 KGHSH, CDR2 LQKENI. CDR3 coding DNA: TGTGCCAGCTCCCATACCGCGGCCGGAGGCGCCGGAAACACCATATATTTT. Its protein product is CASSHTAAGGAGNTIYF.

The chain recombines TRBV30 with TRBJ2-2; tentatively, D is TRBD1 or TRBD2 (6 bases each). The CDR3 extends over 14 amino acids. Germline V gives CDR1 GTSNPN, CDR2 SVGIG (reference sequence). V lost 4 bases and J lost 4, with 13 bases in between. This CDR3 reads CAWNRGAGTGELFF. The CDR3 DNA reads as TGTGCCTGGAATAGGGGGGCCGGCACCGGGGAGCTGTTTTTT.

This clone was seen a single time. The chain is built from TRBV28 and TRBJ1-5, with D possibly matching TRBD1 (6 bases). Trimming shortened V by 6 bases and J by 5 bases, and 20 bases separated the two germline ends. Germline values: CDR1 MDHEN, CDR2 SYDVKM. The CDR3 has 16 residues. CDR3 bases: TGTGCCAGCAGCGTAGGGGGGGTGCAGGGGTATCAGCCCCAGCATTTT. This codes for CASSVGGVQGYQPQHF.

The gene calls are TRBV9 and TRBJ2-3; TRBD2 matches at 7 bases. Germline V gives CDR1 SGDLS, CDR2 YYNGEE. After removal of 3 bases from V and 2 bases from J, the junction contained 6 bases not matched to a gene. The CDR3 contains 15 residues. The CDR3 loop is CASSAAGLPTDTQYF. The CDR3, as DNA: TGTGCCAGCAGCGCGGCGGGACTACCCACAGATACGCAGTATTTT.

The DNA for the CDR3 is TGTGCCAGCAGCCCCGGGACCTCCCTGGAGCAGTACTTC. Protein product: CASSPGTSLEQYF. The J gene is TRBJ2-7, the V gene TRBV11-2; either TRBD1 or TRBD2 may fit D (5 bases each). Trimming cost V 5 bases and J 7 bases, with 15 bases left between them. Germline CDR1 SGHAT, CDR2 FQNNGV. The CDR3 sequence is 13 residues long.